This TCR beta chain was identified in a study of T cells in Graves' hyperthyroidism and ophthalmopathy. Whole-study findings and limits: In blood, most of the thyroid clonotypes expanded above 0.001 were also present. Stable hyperthyroidism and ophthalmopathy were separated using 13 V-J signatures.

With respect to this clonotype: Its antigen is undetermined. A much larger clone differs by one base, so this may be a read error.

Stable Graves' hyperthyroidism denoted no ophthalmopathy progression over 18 months. Newly diagnosed patients aged 18 to 65 had hyperthyroidism of under 2 months' duration. The TCR beta CDR3 regions underwent amplification using RNA transcripts as the source. Primed by the HTBI set, a first-round RT-PCR was run on the TCR CDR3. TCRdb re-called the multiplex PCR reads with MiXCR, one entry per CDR3 protein. Here the sample spans hundreds of thousands of distinct CDR3 sequences, 46% being singletons. The sample was peripheral blood or thyroid tissue (not recorded which). The clonotype originates from a woman between 18 and 29 years old with Graves' hyperthyroidism.

CDR3 DNA sequence: TGCAGCGTTGAGGGACAGGGATTTCAAACCCAGTACTTC. Amino acid sequence: CSVEGQGFQTQYF. The rearrangement uses TRBV29-1 and TRBJ2-5; TRBD1 matches at 9 bases. V shed 3 bases, J shed 8 bases, and the junction held 7 bases outside the gene matches. Germline CDR1 and CDR2: SQVTM and ANQGSEA. The CDR3 length is 13 residues.